The sequence of this T cell receptor beta chain was determined in a study of response to subunit inactivated influenza vaccine. Trimming stripped 3 bases from V and 5 bases from J, with 13 bases between. The CDR3 length is 14 residues. Germline CDR1 is SGHVS and CDR2 is FNYEAQ. TCRdb itself ran the RT-PCR reads through MiXCR, one entry per CDR3 protein. The table records 250,000 to 350,000 distinct CDR3 sequences, around 20% of them present only once. The clonotype originates from a man in his fifties or sixties who received an inactivated influenza vaccine. The sequencing here drew on PBMCs from blood, taken less than 22 months after vaccination. This chain links TRBV7-6 with TRBJ2-5, with D possibly TRBD2 on 6 matching bases. CDR3 residues: CASSLGAGMETQYF. The CDR3 DNA reads TGTGCCAGCAGCTTGGGCGCGGGGATGGAGACCCAGTACTTC.